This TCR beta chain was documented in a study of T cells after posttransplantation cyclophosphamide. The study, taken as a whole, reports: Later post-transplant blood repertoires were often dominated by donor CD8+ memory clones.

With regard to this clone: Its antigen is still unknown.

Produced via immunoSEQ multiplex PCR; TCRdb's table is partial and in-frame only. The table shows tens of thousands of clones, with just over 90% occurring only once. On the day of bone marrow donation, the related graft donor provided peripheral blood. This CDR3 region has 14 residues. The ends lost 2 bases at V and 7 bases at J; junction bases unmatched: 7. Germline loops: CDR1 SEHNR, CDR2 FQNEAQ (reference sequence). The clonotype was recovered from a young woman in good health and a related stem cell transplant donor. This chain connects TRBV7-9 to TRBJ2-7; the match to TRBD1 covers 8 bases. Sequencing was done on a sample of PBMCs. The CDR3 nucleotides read TGTGCCAGCAGCTTATTGCGACAGGGGAGTGAGCAGTACTTC. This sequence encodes CASSLLRQGSEQYF.